The TCR beta chain under discussion was sequenced for a study of breast tumors, draining lymph nodes, adjacent tissues. This clonotype was recorded a few times. Its matching antigen is unknown. In TCRdb, the multiplex PCR reads were re-called with MiXCR into one record per CDR3 protein. The table includes 200,000 to 300,000 distinct CDR3 sequences, roughly 31% detected once. The study, taken as a whole, reports: Tumors had less TCR diversity than lymph nodes, more than nontumor tissue. Compared with basal-like, luminal-like tumors shared significantly more repertoire with nontumor tissue. The lymph node origin of tumor T cells was framed as consistent with a hypothesis, not demonstrated.

The CDR3 is 15 amino acids. V shed 3 bases and J 7 bases; nucleotides not matched to a gene: 9. Germline V gene sequence: CDR1 SGHRS, CDR2 YFSETQ. The lymph nodes were axillary draining lymph nodes from breast cancer patients. The sample taken for sequencing was axillary lymph node tissue. The chain uses TRBV5-1 and TRBJ1-1; 10 bases agree with TRBD1. The origin of this receptor is a female donor with breast cancer. Some clones in this sample may be carry-over from other donors' samples. CDR3 sequence (DNA): TGCGCCAGCAGCTCTGATACCGGGGACAGGGGTGAAGCTTTCTTT. This gives the protein CASSSDTGDRGEAFF.